The 19 T cell receptor beta chains reported below all come from one sample, sequenced in a study of cytomegalovirus exposure and HLA in healthy donors. With 60 Vbeta and 13 Jbeta primers, the PCR was carried out. Repertoires were generated with immunoSEQ multiplex PCR, while TCRdb's copy carries only in-frame clones and drops some. Recorded for this sample: 80,000 to 95,000 clones. Sequencing input: PBMCs. All receptors derive from a woman aged 25 to 39 in good health and CMV-seronegative.

V gene TRBV30 combines with J gene TRBJ1-1; 8 bases line up with TRBD1. The CDR3 spans 15 residues. Unmatched junction bases numbered 16, after V lost 8 bases and J lost 5 bases. Looked up from germline, CDR1 is GTSNPN and CDR2 is SVGIG (reference sequence). CDR3 residues: CAGTPYVRGRTEAFF. The CDR3 DNA reads TGTGCCGGGACTCCGTACGTCAGGGGGCGGACTGAAGCTTTCTTT.

Remarks on this clone: At one end, the junction sequence differs from germline, possibly due to a read error. The rearrangement uses TRBV29-1 and TRBJ2-1, with TRBD1 as a possible D gene (6 bases). CDR3 length equals 15 residues. Germline V gene sequence: CDR1 SQVTM, CDR2 ANQGSEA. Here the CDR3 DNA reads TGCAGCGTTGAAGGGCAGGACAGCTCCGACAATGAGCAGTTCTTC. The encoded protein is CSVEGQDSSDNEQFF.

This rearrangement joins TRBV14 to TRBJ2-1; TRBD2 matches at 13 bases. The germline gives CDR1 SGHDN, CDR2 FVKESK. The trim removed 1 base at V and 0 bases at J, leaving 9 bases unmatched. There are 20 residues in the CDR3. Here the CDR3 reads CASSQGLGTSGESSYNEQFF. CDR3 DNA: TGTGCCAGCAGCCAAGGGCTTGGGACTAGCGGGGAGAGCTCCTACAATGAGCAGTTCTTC.

V usage is TRBV5-4 and J usage is TRBJ1-1; TRBD1 might be the D (6 bases). Germline V gene lookup returns CDR1 SGHNT and CDR2 YYREEE (reference sequence). CDR3 length equals 17 residues. The germline V and J ends were trimmed by 4 bases and 4 bases, with 23 bases remaining between them. The CDR3 protein is CASSLGIAGALGTEAFF. CDR3 nucleotide sequence: TGTGCCAGCAGCCTGGGGATCGCAGGGGCCTTGGGCACTGAAGCTTTCTTT.

The genes are TRBV4-1 and TRBJ1-1; D uncertain. V was shortened by 8 bases and J by 3 bases, with 10 bases between the two germline ends. The CDR3 consists of 12 residues. Germline V gene sequence: CDR1 MGHRA, CDR2 YSYEKL. The CDR3 loop reads CASQGRDTEAFF. For the CDR3, the DNA is TGCGCCAGCCAAGGGCGGGACACTGAAGCTTTCTTT.

The rearrangement links TRBV5-1 to TRBJ2-5; TRBD1 agrees at 7 bases. Germline values: CDR1 SGHRS, CDR2 YFSETQ. The CDR3 consists of 13 residues. V lost 2 bases to trimming and J lost 5 bases; unmatched junction nucleotides: 3. CDR3 residues: CASSLGGSETQYF. Here the CDR3 DNA reads TGCGCCAGCAGCTTAGGGGGCTCGGAGACCCAGTACTTC.

V usage is TRBV5-4 and J usage is TRBJ1-2; 7 bases fit TRBD1. This CDR3 comprises 15 residues. The germline CDR1 and CDR2 sequences are SGHNT and YYREEE (reference sequence). Trimming removed 4 bases from V and 11 bases from J; junction bases left unmatched: 17. CDR3 bases: TGTGCCAGCAGCCTATGGACAGGTGGACTTATTCGATACACCTTC. Translating gives CASSLWTGGLIRYTF.

V gene TRBV6-1 combines with J gene TRBJ2-2; 10 nucleotides agree with TRBD2. CDR1 is MNHNS and CDR2 is SASEGT in the germline V gene. The V gene end was trimmed by 3 bases and the J gene end by 1 base; junction bases not matched to a gene: 5. The CDR3 extends over 17 amino acids. CDR3 nucleotide sequence: TGTGCCAGCAGTGACCCGCGGACTAGCGGGAACACCGGGGAGCTGTTTTTT. Its translation is CASSDPRTSGNTGELFF.

CDR3: CASSQDQGEQYF. The CDR3 DNA reads as TGTGCCAGCAGCCAAGACCAGGGCGAGCAGTACTTC. The V and J genes are TRBV4-2 and TRBJ2-7, with D possibly being TRBD1 (5 bases). V lost 0 bases and J 6 bases, leaving 6 bases between the germline ends. Germline V lookup: CDR1 LGHNA, CDR2 YNFKEQ. The CDR3 spans 12 residues.

The chain joins TRBV4-2 to TRBJ2-2; D is possibly TRBD2 (5 bases). In germline, CDR1 is LGHNA, CDR2 YNFKEQ. Trimming removed 0 bases from V and 2 bases from J, with 7 bases in between. The CDR3 is 15 amino acids. In DNA, the CDR3 is TGTGCCAGCAGCCAAGAGGACTTCAACACCGGGGAGCTGTTTTTT. Translation: CASSQEDFNTGELFF.

The rearrangement joins TRBV29-1 to TRBJ2-3; weak D call: TRBD1 (5 bases). The germline V gene encodes CDR1 SQVTM and CDR2 ANQGSEA. The length of the CDR3 is 14 residues. The ends were cut back, 6 bases at V and 3 bases at J, with 16 bases in the middle. The DNA for the CDR3 is TGCAGCGTGCGACAGACAGCTGGGACAGATACGCAGTATTTT. Encoded protein: CSVRQTAGTDTQYF.

The V and J genes are TRBV7-9 and TRBJ1-2, with D hard to call. Germline values: CDR1 SEHNR, CDR2 FQNEAQ (reference sequence). This CDR3 is built from 16 residues. V lost 2 bases and J lost 0, with 13 bases in between. The CDR3 DNA reads as TGTGCCAGCAGCTTAAGCGGCGGACCAGCTAACTATGGCTACACCTTC. This gives the protein CASSLSGGPANYGYTF.

The gene calls are TRBV19 and TRBJ1-5, with 10 bases matching TRBD1. With 6 bases clipped from V and 5 bases from J, the junction kept 7 bases outside the gene matches. This CDR3 is built from 15 residues. Germline V gene lookup returns CDR1 LNHDA and CDR2 SQIVND (reference sequence). The chain's CDR3 is CASRARQGADQPQHF. CDR3 bases: TGTGCCAGTAGGGCAAGACAGGGGGCGGATCAGCCCCAGCATTTT.

The V and J genes are TRBV13 and TRBJ2-2, with 7 nucleotides matching TRBD2. The trim removed 3 bases at V and 4 bases at J, leaving 5 bases unmatched. The CDR3 length is 15 residues. Germline CDR1 and CDR2: PRHDT and FYEKMQ (reference sequence). This CDR3 is CASSFYSGATGELFF. As DNA, the CDR3 is TGTGCCAGCAGCTTTTACAGCGGGGCCACCGGGGAGCTGTTTTTT.

The CDR3 here is CASSPGQGAYEQYF. Here the CDR3 DNA reads TGTGCCAGCAGTCCGGGACAGGGAGCCTACGAGCAGTACTTC. J is TRBJ2-7 and V is TRBV2; 9 bases are a match to TRBD1. The CDR3 spans 14 residues. V was pared by 5 bases and J by 2 bases, with 4 bases of the junction left unmatched. Per the germline V gene, CDR1 is SNHLY and CDR2 is FYNNEI. Full variable domain (outside the CDR3, taken from reference TRBV2 and TRBJ2-7): EPEVTQTPSHQVTQMGQEVILRCVPISNHLYFYWYRQILGQKVEFLVSFYNNEISEKSEIFDDQFSVERPDGSNFTLKIRSTKLEDSAMYFCASSPGQGAYEQYFGPGTRLTVT.

The chain has TRBV4-1 and TRBJ2-5; 10 bases fit TRBD2. The CDR3 extends over 16 amino acids. V shed 3 bases and J 4 bases; nucleotides not matched to a gene: 8. CDR1 MGHRA and CDR2 YSYEKL come from the germline V gene. The CDR3 coding sequence is TGCGCCAGCAGCCAGTCAGCGGGGGGGCTTGGAGAGACCCAGTACTTC. It yields the protein CASSQSAGGLGETQYF.

The chain joins TRBV10-1 to TRBJ2-2; no reliable D call. From germline, CDR1 is WNHNN and CDR2 SYGVQD (reference sequence). V was clipped by 5 bases and J by 2 bases, with 9 bases between them. The CDR3 consists of 14 residues. CDR3 loop: CASSNSYNTGELFF. CDR3 coding DNA: TGCGCCAGCAGTAACAGCTATAACACCGGGGAGCTGTTTTTT.

The chain employs TRBV7-9 and TRBJ1-1; TRBD1 matches 7 bases. The CDR3 sequence is 15 residues long. Trimming cost V 1 base and J 4 bases; bases outside gene matches: 6. Germline V lookup: CDR1 SEHNR, CDR2 FQNEAQ (reference sequence). The CDR3 protein is CASSLERGPSTEAFF. CDR3 bases: TGTGCCAGCAGCTTAGAGAGGGGGCCGAGCACTGAAGCTTTCTTT.

This sequence joins TRBV6-5 and TRBJ2-1; D call uncertain. Germline V gene sequence: CDR1 MNHEY, CDR2 SVGAGI. The CDR3 spans 16 residues. V lost 2 bases and J 0 bases, leaving 11 bases between the germline ends. The CDR3 reads CASSYGPTPSYNEQFF. CDR3 coding DNA: TGTGCCAGCAGTTACGGGCCCACGCCCTCCTACAATGAGCAGTTCTTC.